The clone carrying this TCR beta chain was counted many times. Its target is unknown. Deletions cut 3 bases from V and 4 bases from J, with 13 bases between. CDR3 length: 15 residues. Per the germline V gene, CDR1 is MDHEN and CDR2 is SYDVKM. The TCR beta library used iRepertoire HTBI primers with Arm-PCR amplification of CDR3. TCRdb reprocessed the multiplex PCR reads with MiXCR, giving one entry per CDR3 protein. This table holds 300,000 to 400,000 distinct CDR3 sequences, over 15% found once. Time point in this sample: newly diagnosed GD, antithyroid drugs for less than 3 months. Following extraction of RNA from PBMCs, that RNA was used to make the TCR library. Graves' disease diagnosis was established per American Thyroid Association guidelines. The sample is drawn from a study of regulatory T cells in long-lasting Graves disease. Study-level results: The study found TRBV28, TRBJ1-2 and TRBJ2-5 favored in persistent disease. More public clonotypes were shared by persistent patients (approximately 3,000) than by new patients (around 990). Persistent Graves' patients showed reduced TCR diversity versus newly diagnosed patients.

The source is a female donor with Graves disease. The source material was peripheral blood mononuclear cells (PBMCs), sampled at new diagnosis, from a patient treated with antithyroid drugs. This chain links TRBV28 with TRBJ2-1, with unresolved D. CDR3 DNA sequence: TGTGCCAGCAGTTTTCTTCCCGGTCGGTACAATGAGCAGTTCTTC. It translates to CASSFLPGRYNEQFF.